The entry that follows covers one T cell receptor beta chain sequence. Its specificity is unknown. With a much larger clone just one base away, this may be a read error. This is likely a read error, given that the CDR3 carries no conserved phenylalanine or tryptophan at its end. The data were obtained in a study of T cell repertoires in cytomegalovirus infection. Study as a whole: It was recently identified HLA-C-restricted and well-studied HLA-B-restricted CMV epitopes that the study used. From public TCR beta signatures came an indication of both CMV infection and matching HLA type.

The germline V gene has CDR1 SGHTA and CDR2 FQGNSA. Trimming took 1 base from V and 0 from J; bases not matched to a gene: 5. This CDR3 region has 17 residues. Notes on the study in general: Identification of carriers of CMV plus the relevant HLA was performed using cumulative public TCR beta family frequency. In two of eight donors, the top clonotype was HLA-C-restricted CMV-specific.

TCRdb passed the reads through MiXCR, listing each CDR3 protein once. The table shows about 700,000 distinct CDR3 sequences, with 30% to 40% occurring only once. The starting material was cultured PBMCs, obtained from culture after CMV antigen stimulation. The receptor was derived from a human donor in good health (CMV status not recorded). Some clones in this sample may be carry-over from other donors' samples. The chain couples TRBV7-2 to TRBJ2-2, with 7 bases identical to TRBD2. CDR3 in amino acids: CASSLVAGVANTGELFS. The CDR3, as DNA: TGTGCCAGCAGCTTAGTGGCGGGAGTCGCGAACACCGGGGAGCTGTTTTCT.